These T cell receptor beta chains were read from a single sample in a study of early T cells in non-severe SARS-CoV-2 infection. TCRdb passed the 5' RACE reads through MiXCR, listing each CDR3 protein once. The data hold 68,000 or so distinct CDR3 sequences, with 12% observed a single time. Sequencing used whole blood. Receptor source: an adult who was a healthcare worker with PCR-confirmed SARS-CoV-2 infection or an uninfected control (not recorded which). Both conserved end residues are part of each CDR3. D genes are given only for firm matches. The size field is filled for only some rows; it gives once, few, many or a size class.

abundance: NA; d_gene: NA; v_gene: TRBV7-6; j_gene: TRBJ1-1; CDR3nt: TGTGCCAGCAGCTTACGGAGGGACTCTGAAGCTTTCTTT; CDR3aa: CASSLRRDSEAFF
abundance: many; d_gene: NA; v_gene: TRBV3-1; j_gene: TRBJ1-2; CDR3nt: TGTGCCAGCAGCCAAGAAGGTTCCGCGACAGTCTATGGCTACACCTTC; CDR3aa: CASSQEGSATVYGYTF
abundance: many; d_gene: NA; v_gene: TRBV11-2; j_gene: TRBJ1-4; CDR3nt: TGTGCCAGCAGCTATGGGTGGGCTGAAAAACTGTTTTTT; CDR3aa: CASSYGWAEKLFF
abundance: many; d_gene: NA; v_gene: TRBV29-1; j_gene: TRBJ2-6; CDR3nt: TGCAGCGTGAACGGACGGGTCTCCGGGGCCAACGTCCTGACTTTC; CDR3aa: CSVNGRVSGANVLTF
abundance: few; d_gene: TRBD1; v_gene: TRBV6-1; j_gene: TRBJ2-3; CDR3nt: TGTGCCAGCAGTCCCCGGGACAGGGCTAGTACAGATACGCAGTATTTT; CDR3aa: CASSPRDRASTDTQYF
abundance: NA; d_gene: TRBD1; v_gene: TRBV6-5; j_gene: TRBJ2-7; CDR3nt: TGTGCCAGCAGTTACTCTGGGACAGGGCGCTCCTACGAGCAGTACTTC; CDR3aa: CASSYSGTGRSYEQYF
abundance: NA; d_gene: NA; v_gene: TRBV30; j_gene: TRBJ1-2; CDR3nt: TGTGCCTGGAGGGAACAGGGAGCTAACTATGGCTACACCTTC; CDR3aa: CAWREQGANYGYTF
abundance: many; d_gene: NA; v_gene: TRBV29-1; j_gene: TRBJ1-1; CDR3nt: TGCAGCGTTTCCAGGGGTAACACTGAAGCTTTCTTT; CDR3aa: CSVSRGNTEAFF
abundance: many; d_gene: NA; v_gene: TRBV6-2/TRBV6-3; j_gene: TRBJ2-6; CDR3nt: TGTGCCAGCAGTTACTCATTAGACATTACCAAACCCCTTTCTGGGGCCAACGTCCTGACTTTC; CDR3aa: CASSYSLDITKPLSGANVLTF
abundance: few; d_gene: NA; v_gene: TRBV19; j_gene: TRBJ2-2; CDR3nt: TGTGCCAGTAGTACAGGTTTATCGAACACCGGGGAGCTGTTTTTT; CDR3aa: CASSTGLSNTGELFF
abundance: many; d_gene: TRBD1; v_gene: TRBV7-9; j_gene: TRBJ1-2; CDR3nt: TGTGCCAGCAGCCCGAGGGCCGCAGCAGGGGGAGCCAACTATGGCTACACCTTC; CDR3aa: CASSPRAAAGGANYGYTF
abundance: few; d_gene: NA; v_gene: TRBV5-1; j_gene: TRBJ1-2; CDR3nt: TGCGGCAGCAGCAAAGGGGAAGGGGGTGGCTATGGCTACACCTTC; CDR3aa: CGSSKGEGGGYGYTF
abundance: few; d_gene: TRBD1; v_gene: TRBV20-1; j_gene: TRBJ1-2; CDR3nt: TGCAGTACCCCGGACAGGTCTAACTATGGCTACACCTTC; CDR3aa: CSTPDRSNYGYTF
abundance: many; d_gene: TRBD1; v_gene: TRBV6-6; j_gene: TRBJ2-5; CDR3nt: TGTGCCAGCAGTTACCTGAATCCCAGGGGGCCAGAGACCCAGTACTTC; CDR3aa: CASSYLNPRGPETQYF
abundance: few; d_gene: NA; v_gene: TRBV27; j_gene: TRBJ2-6; CDR3nt: TGTGCCAGCAGTTTAATTCACCCTACAGCGTGGGATCGGGCCAACGTCCTGACTTTC; CDR3aa: CASSLIHPTAWDRANVLTF
abundance: few; d_gene: NA; v_gene: TRBV6-1; j_gene: TRBJ1-3; CDR3nt: TGTGCCAGCAGTGAAGTGGGTACTGGAAACACCATATATTTT; CDR3aa: CASSEVGTGNTIYF
abundance: many; d_gene: NA; v_gene: TRBV29-1; j_gene: TRBJ1-2; CDR3nt: TGCAGCGTTGGGGACGGGGACTATGGCTACACCTTC; CDR3aa: CSVGDGDYGYTF
abundance: NA; d_gene: NA; v_gene: TRBV4-1; j_gene: TRBJ2-7; CDR3nt: TGCGCCAGCAGCCAAGAAGGATCTTGGAGGGTTACCGAGCAGTACTTC; CDR3aa: CASSQEGSWRVTEQYF
abundance: many; d_gene: TRBD1; v_gene: TRBV13; j_gene: TRBJ2-1; CDR3nt: TGTGCCAGCAGCCCTACAGGGGGTCGCTCCTACAATGAGCAGTTCTTC; CDR3aa: CASSPTGGRSYNEQFF
abundance: NA; d_gene: TRBD2; v_gene: TRBV11-2; j_gene: TRBJ2-7; CDR3nt: TGTGCCAGCAGCTTCCGGAGGGGTAGCGGGCCCTCCTACGAGCAGTACTTC; CDR3aa: CASSFRRGSGPSYEQYF
abundance: many; d_gene: NA; v_gene: TRBV19; j_gene: TRBJ1-2; CDR3nt: TGTGCCAGTAGTACCGCCGAGGCCTACACCTTC; CDR3aa: CASSTAEAYTF
abundance: many; d_gene: TRBD2; v_gene: TRBV5-1; j_gene: TRBJ2-1; CDR3nt: TGCGCCAGCAGCCCCCTAGCGGGGTCAAACAATGAGCAGTTCTTC; CDR3aa: CASSPLAGSNNEQFF